The 28 T cell receptor beta chains below were found in one sample sequenced in a study of CD8+ T cells in alopecia areata. Treatment of the sample: oral pan-JAK inhibitor, 5-10 mg twice daily. After isolation, RNA underwent reverse transcription to generate cDNA as the sequencing template. Sequencing used immunoSEQ multiplex PCR; TCRdb keeps in-frame clones, though not all of them. The data show about 180,000 clones, roughly 63% seen once. This sample comprised CD4+ T cells sorted from blood, obtained at roughly week 58, from a patient treated with tofacitinib. The receptors shown here come from a human donor with alopecia areata.

The rearrangement uses TRBV11-2 and TRBJ2-7; D may match TRBD1 or TRBD2 (5 bases each). This CDR3 spans 16 amino acids. Trimming pared 6 bases from V and 0 bases from J, leaving 18 bases between. The V gene's germline CDR1 is SGHAT and CDR2 FQNNGV. CDR3 DNA: TGTGCCAGCAGGGTCTCCGGGACGAAGGACTCCTACGAGCAGTACTTC. Translating it yields CASRVSGTKDSYEQYF.

The V gene is TRBV10-3, the J gene TRBJ2-3; TRBD1 agrees at 8 bases. This CDR3 is built from 16 residues. V shed 2 bases and J 3 bases; nucleotides not matched to a gene: 7. Germline V gene sequence: CDR1 ENHRY, CDR2 SYGVKD. The CDR3 region has the DNA TGTGCCATCAGTGAGCAGTCAGGGGGCCGGACAGATACGCAGTATTTT. It translates to CAISEQSGGRTDTQYF.

The chain uses TRBV30 and TRBJ1-5; no clear D gene. With 0 bases removed from V and 5 bases from J, the gap between germline ends came to 11 bases. The CDR3 consists of 14 residues. From germline, CDR1 is GTSNPN and CDR2 SVGIG (reference sequence). CDR3 nucleotides: TGTGCCTGGAGTGTGGCGGGGAGCGATCAGCCCCAGCATTTT. Translation gives CAWSVAGSDQPQHF.

Many counts were recorded for this clone. The chain couples TRBV9 to TRBJ2-7, with D perhaps matching TRBD1 (5 bases). This CDR3 comprises 16 residues. Trimming removed 0 bases from V and 2 bases from J, with 15 bases in between. Germline V gives CDR1 SGDLS, CDR2 YYNGEE. CDR3 bases: TGTGCCAGCAGCGTAGGCTTCAACAGGCTAACCTACGAGCAGTACTTC. Translated, it gives CASSVGFNRLTYEQYF. Full variable domain (rest looked up from reference TRBV9 and TRBJ2-7): DSGVTQTPKHLITATGQRVTLRCSPRSGDLSVYWYQQSLDQGLQFLIQYYNGEERAKGNILERFSAQQFPDLHSELNLSSLELGDSALYFCASSVGFNRLTYEQYFGPGTRLTVT.

The chain has TRBV19 and TRBJ2-7; TRBD2 matches 14 bases. V lost 10 bases and J lost 12; bases outside the gene matches: 11. Per germline, CDR1 LNHDA and CDR2 SQIVND (reference sequence). The CDR3 spans 13 residues. The CDR3 DNA sequence: TGTGCCACCCGGGGGACTAGCGGGGGAGATCTGTACTTC. The encoded protein is CATRGTSGGDLYF.

V and J are TRBV9 and TRBJ1-6; the match to TRBD1 covers 8 bases. CDR1 SGDLS and CDR2 YYNGEE come from the germline V gene. The trim removed 1 base at V and 4 bases at J, leaving 1 base unmatched. There are 15 residues in the CDR3. In DNA form, the CDR3 reads TGTGCCAGCAGCGTACGGACAGGGTATAATTCACCCCTCCACTTT. Translated: CASSVRTGYNSPLHF.

This clone was counted a few times. The chain recombines TRBV2 with TRBJ2-1; maybe TRBD1 (6 bases). This CDR3 has 15 amino acids. Between the trimmed V and J ends, which lost 4 bases and 4 bases, there was a span of 14 bases. Looked up from germline, CDR1 is SNHLY and CDR2 is FYNNEI. CDR3 in DNA: TGTGCCAGCAGTGCAGGGGTGCCGACATACAATGAGCAGTTCTTC. Translating it yields CASSAGVPTYNEQFF.

This clone has a handful of counts. The chain joins TRBV2 to TRBJ2-1; either TRBD1 or TRBD2 may fit D (5 bases each). CDR3 size: 16 residues. Germline V CDR1 and CDR2: SNHLY, FYNNEI. Trimming left V 6 bases short and J 2 bases short, with 17 bases between. In nucleotides, the CDR3 is TGTGCCAGCAGAAAACCGGGACGCCGAACCTACAATGAGCAGTTCTTC. This sequence encodes CASRKPGRRTYNEQFF.

This chain joins TRBV20-1 and TRBJ2-3; no firm D call. V lost 2 bases and J lost 6, with 6 bases in between. The CDR3 sequence is 11 residues long. Germline CDR1 reads DFQATT; CDR2 reads SNEGSKA (reference sequence). Here the CDR3 reads CSARHMDTQYF. In DNA form, the CDR3 reads TGCAGTGCTAGACACATGGATACGCAGTATTTT.

The chain couples TRBV30 to TRBJ1-6; no firm D call. Germline V gives CDR1 GTSNPN, CDR2 SVGIG (reference sequence). Trimming stripped 6 bases from V and 10 bases from J, with 13 bases between. The CDR3 has 12 amino acids. The CDR3 loop reads CACSEGWSPLHF. For the CDR3, the DNA is TGTGCCTGCTCGGAGGGATGGTCACCCCTCCACTTT.

The sample holds a few counts of this clone. DNA for the CDR3: TGCGCCAGCAGCCAAGAGGGACAGTCTTCACCCCTCCACTTT. Translated: CASSQEGQSSPLHF. The gene calls are TRBV4-1 and TRBJ1-6; 7 bases agree with TRBD1. This CDR3 is built from 14 residues. The V and J ends lost 0 bases and 9 bases, in that order; junction bases with no gene match: 2. In germline, CDR1 is MGHRA, CDR2 YSYEKL.

The chain recombines TRBV29-1 with TRBJ2-7; TRBD2 is a possible D gene (7 bases). Germline assignment: CDR1 SQVTM and CDR2 ANQGSEA. This CDR3 region has 12 residues. The V end was cut by 6 bases, the J end by 5 bases, with 14 bases between. CDR3 sequence reads: CSVEGGPNEQYF. DNA of the CDR3: TGCAGCGTCGAGGGGGGGCCCAACGAGCAGTACTTC.

This clone was seen only once. The junction and the germline gene differ at one end; a read error may be behind it. The genes are TRBV7-7 and TRBJ1-6, with no clear D. This CDR3 is 8 amino acids long. Germline loops: CDR1 SSHAT, CDR2 FNYEAQ (reference sequence). The CDR3 DNA sequence: TGTGCTAGCAGCTTTCTCCCCTTT. The encoded protein is CASSFLPF. Filled out from reference TRBV7-7 and TRBJ1-6, the complete variable domain reads GAGVSQSPRYKVTKRGQDVTLRCDPISSHATLYWYQQALGQGPEFLTYFNYEAQPDKSGLPSDRFSAERPEGSISTLTIQRTEQRDSAMYRCASSFLPFGNGTRLTVT.

The V call is TRBV10-3, the J call TRBJ1-5, with 8 bases matching TRBD1. This CDR3 is built from 14 residues. Germline CDR1 ENHRY, CDR2 SYGVKD. V trimming: 10 bases; J trimming: 4 bases; junction bases outside the gene matches: 9. The CDR3 loop reads CATQRTGQNQPQHF. The DNA for the CDR3 is TGTGCCACTCAAAGGACAGGGCAGAATCAGCCCCAGCATTTT.

This chain uses TRBV11-2 with TRBJ2-5; D possibly corresponds to TRBD1 (6 bases). Looked up from germline, CDR1 is SGHAT and CDR2 is FQNNGV. This CDR3 has 15 amino acids. Trimming took 5 bases from V and 7 from J, leaving 20 bases between them. CDR3 in amino acids: CASSQNRAGLGTQYF. CDR3 coding DNA: TGTGCCAGCAGCCAAAACAGGGCCGGGCTGGGGACCCAGTACTTC. The complete variable domain, with remaining parts taken from reference TRBV11-2 and TRBJ2-5, reads EAGVAQSPRYKIIEKRQSVAFWCNPISGHATLYWYQQILGQGPKLLIQFQNNGVVDDSQLPKDRFSAERLKGVDSTLKIQPAKLEDSAVYLCASSQNRAGLGTQYFGPGTRLLVL.

V usage is TRBV5-1 and J usage is TRBJ1-3; D might be TRBD1 (5 bases). CDR1 and CDR2 (germline): SGHRS, YFSETQ. This CDR3 region has 16 residues. Trimming removed 0 bases at V and 0 bases at J, with 10 bases between. The CDR3 protein is CASSLGQPISGNTIYF. As DNA, the CDR3 is TGCGCCAGCAGCTTGGGACAGCCGATCTCTGGAAACACCATATATTTT.

The chain combines TRBV30 with TRBJ1-5; D is perhaps TRBD1 (5 bases). Germline lookup yields CDR1 GTSNPN and CDR2 SVGIG (reference sequence). The CDR3 loop spans 15 amino acids. Trimming removed 1 base at V and 3 bases at J, with 13 bases between. CDR3 residues: CAWSALDSDNQPQHF. Written as DNA, the CDR3 is TGTGCCTGGAGTGCCCTCGACAGTGACAATCAGCCCCAGCATTTT.

The chain joins TRBV6-6 to TRBJ1-2, with D unresolved. V dropped 6 bases and J dropped 0 bases, with 5 bases sitting between them. This CDR3 spans 12 amino acids. Germline V gives CDR1 MNHNY, CDR2 SVGAGI (reference sequence). The CDR3 loop reads CASRSTNYGYTF. CDR3 nucleotides: TGTGCCAGCAGGAGCACTAACTATGGCTACACCTTC.

This clone was detected ten times or more. The chain joins TRBV6-4 to TRBJ1-2, with D unclear. CDR1 and CDR2 from the germline V gene are MRHNA and SNTAGT. V shed 4 bases and J shed 4 bases, with 10 bases lying between them. CDR3 length: 13 residues. This CDR3 is CASSAGGRYGYTF. CDR3 bases: TGTGCCAGCAGTGCGGGCGGCCGCTATGGCTACACCTTC.

The chain recombines TRBV5-4 with TRBJ1-2; D might be TRBD1 (6 bases). V lost 9 bases to trimming and J lost 4 bases, with 16 bases between them. Germline V gene data show CDR1 as SGHNT and CDR2 as YYREEE (reference sequence). The CDR3 consists of 13 residues. The CDR3 DNA sequence: TGTGCCACCAAAACAGGGACGTCCTATGGCTACACCTTC. Protein: CATKTGTSYGYTF.

The chain has TRBV29-1 and TRBJ2-7; D perhaps matches TRBD1 (6 bases). CDR1 and CDR2 from the germline V gene are SQVTM and ANQGSEA. The CDR3 is 14 residues long. Between the trimmed V and J ends, which lost 5 bases and 0 bases, there was a span of 14 bases. The CDR3 DNA is TGCAGCGTTATCCCCAGGGGCAGCTCCTACGAGCAGTACTTC. Amino acid sequence: CSVIPRGSSYEQYF.

The chain joins TRBV4-1 to TRBJ2-5; D ambiguous. V lost 8 bases to trimming and J lost 1 base, with 11 bases between them. The length of the CDR3 is 13 residues. In germline, CDR1 is MGHRA, CDR2 YSYEKL. For the CDR3, the DNA is TGCGCCAGCGCCGCGGTCGTCCAAGAGACCCAGTACTTC. The encoded protein is CASAAVVQETQYF.

This chain uses TRBV5-6 with TRBJ2-3; the D gene is possibly TRBD1 (5 bases). Between the trimmed V and J ends, which lost 4 bases and 0 bases, there was a span of 9 bases. Germline V CDR1 and CDR2: SGHDT, YYEEEE. The CDR3 consists of 14 residues. The CDR3, as DNA: TGTGCCAGCAGCGAGACAGCTAGCACAGATACGCAGTATTTT. Its translation: CASSETASTDTQYF.

The rearrangement links TRBV25-1 to TRBJ1-6, with D possibly being TRBD1 (6 bases). Trimming stripped 5 bases from V and 9 bases from J, with 11 bases between. CDR1 and CDR2 from the germline V gene are MGHDK and SYGVNS. The CDR3 is 13 amino acids. CDR3 sequence reads: CASSHRALSPLHF. CDR3 nucleotides: TGTGCCAGCAGTCACAGGGCGCTTTCACCCCTCCACTTT.

This rearrangement joins TRBV10-3 to TRBJ1-2, with unresolved D. Trimming took 4 bases from V and 5 from J, leaving 8 bases between them. Germline V CDR1 and CDR2: ENHRY, SYGVKD. CDR3 length equals 12 residues. The CDR3 here is CAISGHPYGYTF. The CDR3 DNA is TGTGCCATCAGTGGTCACCCATATGGCTACACCTTC.

This clone has only a few counts. The rearrangement joins TRBV19 to TRBJ2-1; D is undetermined. The CDR3 extends over 13 amino acids. Germline-derived CDR1 and CDR2 are LNHDA and SQIVND (reference sequence). Trimming left V 8 bases short and J 7 bases short, with 15 bases between. CDR3 region: CASGFLEGNEQFF. In DNA, the CDR3 is TGTGCCAGTGGGTTTCTTGAAGGAAATGAGCAGTTCTTC.

This chain uses TRBV30 with TRBJ2-7; D possibly corresponds to TRBD1 (5 bases). V was clipped by 4 bases and J by 6 bases, with 10 bases between them. In germline, CDR1 is GTSNPN, CDR2 SVGIG (reference sequence). The CDR3 totals 11 residues. The CDR3 spells CAWIKGFEQYF. In DNA form, the CDR3 reads TGTGCCTGGATTAAGGGGTTCGAGCAGTACTTC.

J is TRBJ1-3 and V is TRBV9; D gene ambiguous. The V gene lost 3 bases and the J gene lost 4 bases, with 8 bases spanning the gap. Germline lookup yields CDR1 SGDLS and CDR2 YYNGEE. This CDR3 spans 13 amino acids. CDR3 sequence reads: CASSAGPGNTIYF. The CDR3 region has the DNA TGTGCCAGCAGCGCTGGGCCGGGAAACACCATATATTTT.